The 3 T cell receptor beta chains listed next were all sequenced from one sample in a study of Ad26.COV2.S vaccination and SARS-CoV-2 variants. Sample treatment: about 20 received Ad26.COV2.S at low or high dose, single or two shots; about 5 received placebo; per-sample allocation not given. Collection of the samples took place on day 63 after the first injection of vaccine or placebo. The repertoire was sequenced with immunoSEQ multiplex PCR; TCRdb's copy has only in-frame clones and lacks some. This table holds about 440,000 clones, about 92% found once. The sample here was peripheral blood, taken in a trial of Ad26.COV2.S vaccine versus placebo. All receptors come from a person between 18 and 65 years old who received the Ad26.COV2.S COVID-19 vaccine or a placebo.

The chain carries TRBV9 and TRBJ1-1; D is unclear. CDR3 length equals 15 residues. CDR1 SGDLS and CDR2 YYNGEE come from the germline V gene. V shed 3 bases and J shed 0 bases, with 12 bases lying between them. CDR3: CASSAGDTMNTEAFF. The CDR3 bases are TGTGCCAGCAGCGCTGGCGACACGATGAACACTGAAGCTTTCTTT.

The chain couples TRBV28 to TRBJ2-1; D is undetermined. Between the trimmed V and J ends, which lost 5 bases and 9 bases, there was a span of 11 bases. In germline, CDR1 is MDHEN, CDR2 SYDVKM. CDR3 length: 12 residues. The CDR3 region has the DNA TGTGCCAGCAGTCTCCAGGTCGGTGAGCAGTTCTTC. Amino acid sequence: CASSLQVGEQFF.

The CDR3 protein is CAIQGGNEQYF. The CDR3 DNA reads TGTGCTATTCAAGGGGGCAACGAGCAGTACTTC. V usage is TRBV10-3 and J usage is TRBJ2-7, with TRBD1 matching 7 bases. There are 11 residues in the CDR3. The germline V gene encodes CDR1 ENHRY and CDR2 SYGVKD.